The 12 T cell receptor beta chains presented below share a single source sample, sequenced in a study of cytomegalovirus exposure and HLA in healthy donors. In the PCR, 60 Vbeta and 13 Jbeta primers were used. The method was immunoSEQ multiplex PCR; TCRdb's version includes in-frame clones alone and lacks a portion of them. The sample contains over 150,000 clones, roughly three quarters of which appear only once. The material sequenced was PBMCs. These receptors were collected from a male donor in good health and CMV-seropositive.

The CDR3 sequence is CASSLRLAGEETQYF. DNA for the CDR3: TGTGCCAGCAGCTTGCGACTAGCGGGGGAGGAGACCCAGTACTTC. This chain connects TRBV5-8 to TRBJ2-5; 12 bases agree with TRBD2. Germline V CDR1 and CDR2: SGHTS, YDEGEE. J lost 5 bases, V lost 1 base, and 3 bases had no gene match. This CDR3 contains 15 residues. Full variable domain (rest looked up from reference TRBV5-8 and TRBJ2-5): EAGVTQSPTHLIKTRGQQATLRCSPISGHTSVYWYQQALGLGLQFLLWYDEGEERNRGNFPPRFSGRQFPNYSSELNVNALELEDSALYLCASSLRLAGEETQYFGPGTRLLVL.

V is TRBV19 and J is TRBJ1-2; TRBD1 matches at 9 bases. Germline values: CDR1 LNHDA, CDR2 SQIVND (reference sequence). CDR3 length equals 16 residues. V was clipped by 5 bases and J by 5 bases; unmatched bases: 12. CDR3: CASSPPSGQGIYGYTF. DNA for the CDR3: TGTGCCAGTAGTCCCCCCTCGGGACAGGGTATTTATGGCTACACCTTC.

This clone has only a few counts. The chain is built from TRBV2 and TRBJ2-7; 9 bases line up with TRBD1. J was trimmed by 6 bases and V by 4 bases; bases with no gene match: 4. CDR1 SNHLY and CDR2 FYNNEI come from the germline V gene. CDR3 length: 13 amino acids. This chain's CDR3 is CASSGQGVSEQYF. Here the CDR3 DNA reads TGTGCCAGCAGTGGACAGGGGGTTTCCGAGCAGTACTTC.

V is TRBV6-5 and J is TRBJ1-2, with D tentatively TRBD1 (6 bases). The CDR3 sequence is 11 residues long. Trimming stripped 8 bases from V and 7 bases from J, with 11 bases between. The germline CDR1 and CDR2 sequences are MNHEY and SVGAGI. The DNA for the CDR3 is TGTGCCAGCCCCCGGGACATTGGCTACACCTTC. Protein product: CASPRDIGYTF.

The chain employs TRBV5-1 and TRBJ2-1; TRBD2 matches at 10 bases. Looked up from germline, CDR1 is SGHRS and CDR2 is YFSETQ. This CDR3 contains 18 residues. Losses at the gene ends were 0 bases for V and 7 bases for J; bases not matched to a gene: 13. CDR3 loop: CASSLARLAGGSGNEQFF. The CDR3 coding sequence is TGCGCCAGCAGCTTGGCCCGATTAGCGGGGGGCTCCGGGAATGAGCAGTTCTTC.

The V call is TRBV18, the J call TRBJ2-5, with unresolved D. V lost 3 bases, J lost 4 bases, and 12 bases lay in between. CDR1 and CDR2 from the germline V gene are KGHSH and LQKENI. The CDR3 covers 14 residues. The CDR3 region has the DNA TGTGCCAGCTCACCCCCCTATGTTGGAGAGACCCAGTACTTC. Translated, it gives CASSPPYVGETQYF.

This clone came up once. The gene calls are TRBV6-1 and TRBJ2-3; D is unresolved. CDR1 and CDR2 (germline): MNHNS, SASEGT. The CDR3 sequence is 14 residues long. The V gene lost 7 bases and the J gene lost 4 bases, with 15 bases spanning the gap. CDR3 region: CASKSTGGADTQYF. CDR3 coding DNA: TGTGCCAGCAAATCGACTGGCGGTGCAGATACGCAGTATTTT.

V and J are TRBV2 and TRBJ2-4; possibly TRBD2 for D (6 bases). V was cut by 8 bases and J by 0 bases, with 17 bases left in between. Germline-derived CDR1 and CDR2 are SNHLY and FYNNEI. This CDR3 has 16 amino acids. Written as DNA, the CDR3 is TGTGCCAGCGTAGGAAGCGGGCTACTAGCCAAAAACATTCAGTACTTC. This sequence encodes CASVGSGLLAKNIQYF.

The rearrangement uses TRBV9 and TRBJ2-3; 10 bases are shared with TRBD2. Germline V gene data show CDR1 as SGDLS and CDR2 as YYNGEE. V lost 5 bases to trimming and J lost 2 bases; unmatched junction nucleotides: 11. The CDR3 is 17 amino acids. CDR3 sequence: CASSDGKTSGPTDTQYF. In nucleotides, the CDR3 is TGTGCCAGCAGTGACGGAAAGACTAGCGGGCCCACAGATACGCAGTATTTT.

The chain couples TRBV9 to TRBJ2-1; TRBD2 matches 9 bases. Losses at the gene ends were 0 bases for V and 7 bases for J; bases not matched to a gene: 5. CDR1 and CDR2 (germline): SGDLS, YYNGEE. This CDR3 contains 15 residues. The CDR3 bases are TGTGCCAGCAGCGTAGGGCGGGGGGGTGGAAATGAGCAGTTCTTC. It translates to CASSVGRGGGNEQFF.

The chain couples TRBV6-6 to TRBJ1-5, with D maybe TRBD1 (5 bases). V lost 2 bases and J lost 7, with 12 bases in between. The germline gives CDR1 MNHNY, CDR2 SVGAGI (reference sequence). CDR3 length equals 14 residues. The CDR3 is CASSYVAGRQPQHF. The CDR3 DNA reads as TGTGCCAGCAGTTACGTGGCAGGGAGGCAGCCCCAGCATTTT.

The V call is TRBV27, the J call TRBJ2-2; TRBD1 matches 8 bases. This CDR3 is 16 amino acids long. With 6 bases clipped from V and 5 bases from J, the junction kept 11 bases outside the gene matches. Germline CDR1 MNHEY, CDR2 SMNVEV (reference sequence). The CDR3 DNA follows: TGTGCCAGCAGGCATCAGGCACAGGGGGGTACCGGGGAGCTGTTTTTT. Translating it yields CASRHQAQGGTGELFF.